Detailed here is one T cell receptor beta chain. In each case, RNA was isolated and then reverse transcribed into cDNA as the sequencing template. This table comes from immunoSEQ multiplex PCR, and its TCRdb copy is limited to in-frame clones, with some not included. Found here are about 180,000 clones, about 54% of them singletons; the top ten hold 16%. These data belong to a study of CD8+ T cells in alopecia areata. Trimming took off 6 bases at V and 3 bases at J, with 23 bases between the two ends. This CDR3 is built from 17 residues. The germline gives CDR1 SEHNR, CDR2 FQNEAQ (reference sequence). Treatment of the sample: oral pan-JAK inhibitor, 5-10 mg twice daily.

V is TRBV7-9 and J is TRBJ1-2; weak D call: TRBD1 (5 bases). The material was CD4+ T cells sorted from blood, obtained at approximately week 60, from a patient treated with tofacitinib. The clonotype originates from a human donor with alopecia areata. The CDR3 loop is CASRPHRDSKGDYGYTF. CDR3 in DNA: TGTGCCAGCAGGCCACACCGGGACTCTAAGGGAGACTATGGCTACACCTTC. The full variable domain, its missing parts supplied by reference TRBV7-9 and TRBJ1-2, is DTGVSQNPRHKITKRGQNVTFRCDPISEHNRLYWYRQTLGQGPEFLTYFQNEAQLEKSRLLSDRFSAERPKGSFSTLEIQRTEQGDSAMYLCASRPHRDSKGDYGYTFGSGTRLTVV.